This T cell receptor (beta chain) was identified in a study of OX40 agonist ivuxolimab in advanced cancers. This clone showed up just a few times. Antigen unknown. Germline V gene lookup returns CDR1 SGHVS and CDR2 FQNEAQ. CDR3 length: 14 amino acids. Trimming shortened V by 6 bases and J by 4 bases, and 16 bases separated the two germline ends. Study-wide findings and caveats: Expanded peripheral T cell antigen specificity was not determined.

Assay: immunoSEQ multiplex PCR; the TCRdb copy retains only in-frame clones and omits some. The table includes tens of thousands of clones, about 86% detected once. The receptor comes from an adult with an advanced solid tumor such as melanoma, head and neck, liver or kidney cancer. The rearrangement links TRBV7-8 to TRBJ2-7; D possibly corresponds to TRBD2 (6 bases). The sample consisted of CD4+ or CD8+ T cells sorted from blood, taken in a trial of the OX40 agonist ivuxolimab. As DNA, the CDR3 is TGTGCCAGCAGGCCAAACCGGGGGACTTACGAGCAGTACTTC. It yields the protein CASRPNRGTYEQYF.